In its sample, the clone carrying this T cell receptor (beta chain) was seen many times. The germline V and J ends were trimmed by 3 bases and 0 bases, with 12 bases remaining between them. Germline-derived CDR1 and CDR2 are SEHNR and FQNEAQ (reference sequence). The CDR3 has 15 residues. In building TCR beta libraries, iRepertoire HTBI primers were used together with Arm-PCR of CDR3 regions. A single record per CDR3 protein comes from TCRdb applying MiXCR to the multiplex PCR reads. The sample includes around 450,000 distinct CDR3 sequences, 15% of them seen just once. Described time point: newly diagnosed GD, antithyroid drugs for less than 3 months. Generation of the TCR library employed RNA extracted from PBMCs. A roughly 8.3-milliliter sample of peripheral blood was drawn into EDTA tubes. The entry originates in a study of regulatory T cells in long-lasting Graves disease. Study-wide background: Graves' patients, newly diagnosed, had taken antithyroid drugs under 3 months.

This same sample was also part of a study on T cells in Graves' hyperthyroidism and ophthalmopathy. Turning to that study: Any patient presenting with uncontrolled infection, other autoimmune disease, pregnancy or lactation was left out. TCR CDR3 underwent first-round RT-PCR with the HTBI primer set.

This TCR was recovered from a woman between 40 and 50 years old with Graves disease. The sample in question was peripheral blood mononuclear cells (PBMCs), obtained at new diagnosis, from a patient treated with antithyroid drugs. The chain has TRBV7-9 and TRBJ2-7, with D perhaps given as TRBD1 or TRBD2 (6 bases each). CDR3 in amino acids: CASSFLGGSSYEQYF. CDR3 sequence (DNA): TGTGCCAGCAGCTTCTTAGGGGGGAGCTCCTACGAGCAGTACTTC.